This T cell receptor beta chain was identified in a study of cytomegalovirus exposure and HLA in healthy donors. Study background: Across 350 to 500 genotyped donors, more than 75% landed in the Caucasian-associated ancestry cluster.

The study ran its PCR with 60 Vbeta and 13 Jbeta primers. Generated by immunoSEQ multiplex PCR, the TCRdb table keeps only in-frame clones and is missing some. The table lists around 160,000 clones. This clonotype was sampled from a woman aged 50 to 65 in good health and CMV-seronegative. Sample: PBMCs.

The CDR3 here is CASNQERDRDNEQYF. As DNA, the CDR3 is TGTGCCAGCAACCAAGAGAGGGACAGGGATAACGAGCAGTACTTC. This rearrangement joins TRBV5-6 to TRBJ2-7; 9 positions match TRBD1. The length of the CDR3 is 15 residues. CDR1 and CDR2 (germline): SGHDT, YYEEEE. The V gene end was trimmed by 6 bases and the J gene end by 5 bases; junction bases not matched to a gene: 12.